This entry concerns a single TCR beta chain. As yet, its antigen is unknown. Germline V CDR1 and CDR2: SQVTM, ANQGSEA. The CDR3 length is 14 residues. V was shortened by 0 bases and J by 6 bases, with 14 bases between the two germline ends. The data derive from a study of T cells in localized non-small cell lung cancer. Regarding the study as a whole: A single tumor region was sequenced, leaving heterogeneity possible. In adjacent lung appeared a median around 59 of the top 100 tumor clones. Highest T cell clonality was seen in uninvolved adjacent lung, surpassing that measured in tumor.

Sequencing used immunoSEQ multiplex PCR; TCRdb keeps in-frame clones, though not all of them. The data show roughly 35,000 clones, around nine tenths seen once. This material consisted of peripheral blood, taken before any cancer treatment. This chain joins TRBV29-1 and TRBJ1-1; TRBD1 might be the D (5 bases). This sequence originates from a woman aged 40-70 years with stage I lung adenocarcinoma. The CDR3 here is CSVEDLERGPEAFF. The CDR3 nucleotides are TGCAGCGTTGAAGATCTTGAGAGGGGCCCTGAAGCTTTCTTT. Complete variable domain (other parts from reference TRBV29-1 and TRBJ1-1): SAVISQKPSRDICQRGTSLTIQCQVDSQVTMMFWYRQQPGQSLTLIATANQGSEATYESGFVIDKFPISRPNLTFSTLTVSNMSPEDSSIYLCSVEDLERGPEAFFGQGTRLTVV.